This T cell receptor (beta chain) appears in the sequencing data of a study of blood T cell repertoires in COVID-19. Turning to the study itself: Acute and convalescent COVID-19 specimens originated in the United States, Italy and Spain.

Trimming took 5 bases from V and 7 from J, leaving 15 bases between them. The germline gives CDR1 LNHDA, CDR2 SQIVND (reference sequence). The CDR3 sequence is 14 residues long. Sequenced by immunoSEQ multiplex PCR; TCRdb stores in-frame clones only, minus some. The table shows fewer than 200,000 clones, with roughly 81% occurring only once. The chain carries TRBV19 and TRBJ2-1; possibly TRBD2 for D (6 bases). This TCR was sampled from a middle-aged man with acute or convalescent COVID-19. The material sequenced was peripheral blood. In nucleotides, the CDR3 is TGTGCCAGTAGTTTGGGTTCGGGGAGGAATGAGCAGTTCTTC. Translation gives CASSLGSGRNEQFF.